This T cell receptor beta chain was recovered during a study of regulatory T cells in long-lasting Graves disease (dated by TCRdb to about 2021). Study-wide context: Persistent Graves' disease was defined as persistently positive TSH receptor autoantibodies together with antithyroid drug treatment for over 5 years. Peripheral blood TCR sequencing and RNA sequencing compared persistent Graves' disease patients with newly diagnosed Graves' disease patients. The study was registered as a clinical trial and conducted in China. A total of some 33 samples were covered by TCR sequencing, comprising some 13 persistent and approximately 20 newly diagnosed Graves' disease patients. Persistent Graves' disease patients in the clinical cohort had taken antithyroid drugs for roughly ten years on average.

What the authors observed across the whole study: The authors noted that the small sample size was a limitation that may lower accuracy. TRBV28, TRBJ1-2 and TRBJ2-5 were preferentially used in persistent disease, while TRBV20-1 and TRBJ2-1 were favored in newly diagnosed disease. Sequencing and analysis were limited to the TCR beta chain. A larger number of public clonotypes was shared among persistent patients (approximately 2,500) than among newly diagnosed patients (more than 850). The study examined only peripheral blood because the primary lesion, thyroid tissue, could not be accessed. Persistent Graves' disease patients showed lower TCR Shannon entropy and fewer highly expanded clones than newly diagnosed patients, suggesting clonal expansion.

The time point label, as the study defines it: persistent/refractory GD, antithyroid drugs over 5 years with positive TRAb. RNA was extracted from PBMCs in TRIzol for both TCR sequencing and RNA sequencing. The diagnosis of Graves' disease followed American Thyroid Association guidelines. Recruitment of patients was carried out at an endocrinology department in Xi'an, China. From each patient, around 8.3 milliliters of peripheral blood was collected into an EDTA anticoagulant tube. Ficoll Paque Plus density gradient separation was used to isolate PBMCs, and no additional T cell sorting was done. An Agilent 2100 Bioanalyzer and agarose gel were used to assess RNA quality, and a NanoDrop 2000 was used to measure RNA concentration. CDR1 and CDR2 are read off the germline V gene (reference sequence) as MNHEY and SMNVEV. The CDR3 sequence holds 14 residues, the cysteine and phenylalanine included. Only the CDR3 portion is preserved as DNA: 42 bases, with reading frame beginning at the first base. V is clipped by 2 bases and J by 4 bases, and the sequence between their germline boundaries is 12 bases long.

Libraries were constructed by multiplex PCR. For sequencing, an Illumina HiSeq 4000 was employed. CDR3 regions were amplified by Arm-PCR with iRepertoire HTBI primers to construct TCR beta libraries. Before sequencing, the PCR products underwent gel purification. The authors' pipeline ran thus. Across samples, 62 TRBV and 15 or so TRBJ segments were identified and used for gene usage analysis of CDR3 amino acid clonotypes. COPE and FqMerger were used to merge the filtered high-quality paired reads into contigs. Contigs were aligned with BLAST to IMGT TRBV, TRBD and TRBJ reference genes, and CDR3 was defined per IMGT. Highly expanded clones were defined as clonotypes with a frequency above 0.1%. Repertoire diversity was measured by Shannon entropy, and V-J evenness by the Gini coefficient. Clonotypes shared by more than one individual were considered public. TCRdb reanalyzed the raw reads on its own, using fastp at Q25 for trimming and MiXCR for clone calling, and kept in-frame beta chains. Rows with a matching CDR3 protein are joined into one entry that keeps the most common DNA and genes. TCRdb's processing, not the authors', yielded these V and J calls. In this sample the table shows 400,000 to 500,000 distinct CDR3 sequences, roughly 23% of which occur a single time. The top ten clonotypes cover around 12% of the sample.

Many counts were recorded for this clonotype. Its antigen specificity is not known. The input lacks base qualities; no much larger clone sits a single base away. Sequencing was performed on peripheral blood mononuclear cells (PBMCs), taken when the disease was refractory, from a patient treated with antithyroid drugs. Recombination connected TRBV27 to TRBJ2-7; the D gene could be TRBD1 or TRBD2, each one agreeing over 5 bases. The receptor was derived from a female donor with Graves disease. This receptor carries the CDR3 CASSLTPGSYEQYF. Read as DNA, the sequence is TGTGCCAGCAGTTTAACGCCAGGGAGTTACGAGCAGTACTTC.